This T cell receptor beta chain stems from a study of regulatory T cells in long-lasting Graves disease. Overall study results and limits: New patients shared 966 public clonotypes, fewer than the 2,741 shared by persistent patients.

Building of the TCR beta libraries involved iRepertoire HTBI primers and Arm-PCR of CDR3 regions. TCRdb reprocessed the multiplex PCR reads via MiXCR and lists one record per CDR3 protein. This sample carries about half a million distinct CDR3 sequences, 12% of them seen once, and the ten largest clones take roughly 9.3%. This CDR3 comprises 15 residues. Germline V gene lookup returns CDR1 SEHNR and CDR2 FQNEAQ (reference sequence). With 2 bases clipped from V and 5 bases from J, the junction kept 3 bases outside the gene matches. Time point specified: newly diagnosed GD, antithyroid drugs for less than 3 months. Extracted PBMC RNA gave rise to the TCR library. This clonotype has a count of ten or more. Its antigen is not known. A further study also used this sample, focusing on T cells in Graves' hyperthyroidism and ophthalmopathy. Turning to that study: With a duration under 2 months, the hyperthyroidism was newly diagnosed in patients aged 18 to 65. Using the HTBI primer set, a first-round RT-PCR was run on the TCR CDR3.

The chain carries TRBV7-9 and TRBJ2-7; 13 positions agree with TRBD2. Source: peripheral blood mononuclear cells (PBMCs), taken at new diagnosis, from a patient treated with antithyroid drugs. The origin of this receptor is a woman in her 30s with Graves disease. This chain's CDR3 is CASSLTGLAGDEQYF. DNA of the CDR3: TGTGCCAGCAGCTTAACAGGACTAGCGGGAGACGAGCAGTACTTC.